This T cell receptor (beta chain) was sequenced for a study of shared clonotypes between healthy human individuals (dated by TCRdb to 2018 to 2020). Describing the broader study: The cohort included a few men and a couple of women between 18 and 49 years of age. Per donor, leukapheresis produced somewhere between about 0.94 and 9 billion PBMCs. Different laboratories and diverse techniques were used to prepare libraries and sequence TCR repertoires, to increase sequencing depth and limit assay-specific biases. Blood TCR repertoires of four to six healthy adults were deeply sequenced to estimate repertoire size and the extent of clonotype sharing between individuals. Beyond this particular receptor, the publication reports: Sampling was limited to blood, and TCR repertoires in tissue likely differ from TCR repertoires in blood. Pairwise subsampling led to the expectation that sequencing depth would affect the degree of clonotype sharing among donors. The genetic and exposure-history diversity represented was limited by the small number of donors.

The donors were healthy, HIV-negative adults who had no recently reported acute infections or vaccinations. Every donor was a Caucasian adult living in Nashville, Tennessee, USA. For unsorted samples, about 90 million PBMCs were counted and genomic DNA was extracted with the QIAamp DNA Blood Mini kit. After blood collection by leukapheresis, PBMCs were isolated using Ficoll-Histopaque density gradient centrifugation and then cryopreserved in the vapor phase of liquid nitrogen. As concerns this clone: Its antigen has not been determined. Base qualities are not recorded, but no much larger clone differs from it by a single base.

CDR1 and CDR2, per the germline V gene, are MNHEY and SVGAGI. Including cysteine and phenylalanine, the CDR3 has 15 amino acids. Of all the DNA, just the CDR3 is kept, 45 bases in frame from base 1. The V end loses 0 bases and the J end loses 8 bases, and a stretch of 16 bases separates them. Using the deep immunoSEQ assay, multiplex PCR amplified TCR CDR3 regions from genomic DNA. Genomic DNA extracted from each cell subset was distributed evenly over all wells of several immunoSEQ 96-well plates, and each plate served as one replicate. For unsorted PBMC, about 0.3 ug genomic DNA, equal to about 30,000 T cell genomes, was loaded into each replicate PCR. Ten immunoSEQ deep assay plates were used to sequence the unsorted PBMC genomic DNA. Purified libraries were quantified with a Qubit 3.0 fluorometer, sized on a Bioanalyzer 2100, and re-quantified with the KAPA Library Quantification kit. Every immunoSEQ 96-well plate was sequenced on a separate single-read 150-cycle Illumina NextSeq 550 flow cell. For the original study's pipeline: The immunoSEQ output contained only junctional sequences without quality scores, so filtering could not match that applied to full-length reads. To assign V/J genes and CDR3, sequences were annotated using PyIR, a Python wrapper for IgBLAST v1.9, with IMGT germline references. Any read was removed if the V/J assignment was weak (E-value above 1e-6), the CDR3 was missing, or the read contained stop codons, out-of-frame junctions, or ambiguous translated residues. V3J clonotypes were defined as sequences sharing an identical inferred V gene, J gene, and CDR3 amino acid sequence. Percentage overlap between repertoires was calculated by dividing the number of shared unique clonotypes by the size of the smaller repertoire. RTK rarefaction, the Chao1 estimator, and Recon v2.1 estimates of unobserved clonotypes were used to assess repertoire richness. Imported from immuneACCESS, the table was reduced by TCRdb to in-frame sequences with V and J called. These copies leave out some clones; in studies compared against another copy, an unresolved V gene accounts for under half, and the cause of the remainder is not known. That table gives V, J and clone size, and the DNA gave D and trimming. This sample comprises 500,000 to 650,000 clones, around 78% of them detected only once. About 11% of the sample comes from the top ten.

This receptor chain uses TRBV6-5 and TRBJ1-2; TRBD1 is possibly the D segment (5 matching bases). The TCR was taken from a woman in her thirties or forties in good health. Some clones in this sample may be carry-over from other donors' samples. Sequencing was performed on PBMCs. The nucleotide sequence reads TGTGCCAGCAGTTACTCAGGGGCCGCCCGGGAGGGCTACACCTTC. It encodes CASSYSGAAREGYTF.